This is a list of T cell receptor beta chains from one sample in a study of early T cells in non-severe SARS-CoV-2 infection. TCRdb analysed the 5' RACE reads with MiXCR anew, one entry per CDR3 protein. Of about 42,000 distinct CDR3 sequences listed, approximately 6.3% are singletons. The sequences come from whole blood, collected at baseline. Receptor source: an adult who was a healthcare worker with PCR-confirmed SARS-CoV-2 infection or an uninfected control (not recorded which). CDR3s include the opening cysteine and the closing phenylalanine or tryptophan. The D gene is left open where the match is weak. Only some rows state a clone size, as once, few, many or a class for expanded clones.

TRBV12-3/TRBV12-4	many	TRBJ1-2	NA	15	CASSTRVQGAIGYTF	TGTGCCAGCAGTACCAGGGTTCAAGGAGCTATTGGCTACACCTTC
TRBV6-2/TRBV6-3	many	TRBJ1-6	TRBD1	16	CASRNQGARDNSPLHF	TGTGCCAGCCGAAACCAGGGGGCGCGAGATAATTCACCCCTCCACTTT
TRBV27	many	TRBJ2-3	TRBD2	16	CASSSPGLGIPDTQYF	TGTGCCAGCAGTTCCCCGGGACTAGGTATCCCAGATACGCAGTATTTT
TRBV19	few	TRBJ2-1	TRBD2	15	CASSRLAGEKTEQFF	TGTGCCAGTAGCCGTCTAGCGGGGGAAAAAACAGAGCAGTTCTTC
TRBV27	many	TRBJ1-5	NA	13	CASSRPSNQPQHF	TGTGCCAGCAGTAGGCCTAGCAATCAGCCCCAGCATTTT
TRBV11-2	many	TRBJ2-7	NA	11	CASSLSVEQYF	TGTGCCAGCAGCTTATCAGTCGAGCAGTACTTC
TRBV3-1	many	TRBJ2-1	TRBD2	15	CASSHSGLAGIEQFF	TGTGCCAGCAGCCATTCGGGACTAGCGGGCATAGAGCAGTTCTTC
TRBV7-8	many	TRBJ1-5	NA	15	CASSLQVGGNQPQHF	TGTGCCAGCAGCCTCCAGGTGGGGGGCAATCAGCCCCAGCATTTT
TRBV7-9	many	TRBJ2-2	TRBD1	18	CASSLYGQGAANTGELFF	TGTGCCAGCAGCTTATACGGACAGGGGGCAGCGAACACCGGGGAGCTGTTTTTT
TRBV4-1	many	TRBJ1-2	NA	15	CASSLSTGSAYGYTF	TGCGCCAGCAGCCTTTCTACAGGGTCGGCCTATGGCTACACCTTC
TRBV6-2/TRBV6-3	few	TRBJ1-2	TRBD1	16	CASSRTPGQANYGYTF	TGTGCCAGCAGTAGGACTCCGGGACAGGCTAACTATGGCTACACCTTC
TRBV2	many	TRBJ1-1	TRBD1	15	CASRGQGAGNTEAFF	TGTGCCAGCAGGGGACAGGGGGCGGGGAACACTGAAGCTTTCTTT
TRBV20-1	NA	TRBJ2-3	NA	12	CSAKVVTDTQYF	TGCAGTGCTAAAGTGGTCACAGATACGCAGTATTTT
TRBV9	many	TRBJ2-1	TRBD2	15	CASSVGGSTYNEQFF	TGTGCCAGCAGCGTAGGCGGGAGTACGTACAATGAGCAGTTCTTC
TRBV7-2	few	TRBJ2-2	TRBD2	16	CASSNSGGAITGELFF	TGTGCCAGCAGCAATAGCGGGGGGGCCATCACCGGGGAGCTGTTTTTT
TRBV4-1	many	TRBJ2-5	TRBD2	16	CASSQVPSGALETQYF	TGCGCCAGCAGCCAAGTGCCTAGCGGGGCTCTGGAGACCCAGTACTTC
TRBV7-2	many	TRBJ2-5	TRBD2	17	CASSPHLAGGRGETQYF	TGTGCCAGCAGCCCACACCTAGCGGGGGGCAGGGGGGAGACCCAGTACTTC
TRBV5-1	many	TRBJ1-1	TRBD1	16	CASSMRQGAVNTEAFF	TGCGCCAGCAGCATGAGACAGGGGGCGGTGAACACTGAAGCTTTCTTT
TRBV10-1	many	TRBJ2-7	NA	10	CASKGSEQYF	TGCGCCAGCAAGGGGTCCGAGCAGTACTTC
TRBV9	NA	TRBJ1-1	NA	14	CASSVSGEGTEAFF	TGTGCCAGCAGCGTCTCAGGGGAGGGGACTGAAGCTTTCTTT
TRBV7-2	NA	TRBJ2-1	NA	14	CASSLSAIDNEQFF	TGTGCCAGCAGCTTAAGCGCCATAGACAATGAGCAGTTCTTC
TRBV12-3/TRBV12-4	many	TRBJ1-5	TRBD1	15	CASSPGTGLGQPQHF	TGTGCCAGCAGCCCCGGGACAGGGCTCGGTCAGCCCCAGCATTTT
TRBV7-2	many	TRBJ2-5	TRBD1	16	CASSLDGTGIQETQYF	TGTGCCAGCAGCTTAGACGGGACAGGGATCCAAGAGACCCAGTACTTC
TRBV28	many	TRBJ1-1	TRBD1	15	CASSLSGTGRTEAFF	TGTGCCAGCAGTCTATCCGGGACAGGGAGGACTGAAGCTTTCTTT